These T cell receptor beta chains were read from a single sample in a study of cytomegalovirus exposure and HLA in healthy donors. Measured with immunoSEQ multiplex PCR; TCRdb has only the in-frame clones, and not every one. Among 90,000 to 100,000 clones listed, over 65% were seen once. Material for sequencing was PBMCs. These receptors were taken from a male donor in good health and CMV-seronegative. Each CDR3 is given with its conserved first and last residue. The D gene is left open where the match is weak. Only part of the rows carry a size: once, few, many, or a class if the clone is expanded.

J gene | clone size | D gene | V gene | CDR3 length | CDR3 protein | CDR3 DNA
TRBJ1-1 | - | TRBD1 | TRBV5-1 | 15 | CASGLRTGDNTEAFF | TGCGCCAGCGGATTAAGGACAGGGGACAACACTGAAGCTTTCTTT
TRBJ1-5 | - | - | TRBV6-1 | 13 | CASSDTQNQPQHF | TGTGCCAGCAGTGACACCCAGAATCAGCCCCAGCATTTT
TRBJ2-5 | - | TRBD2 | TRBV2 | 15 | CASRRTSGTQETQYF | TGTGCCAGCAGACGGACTAGCGGTACCCAAGAGACCCAGTACTTC
TRBJ1-1 | - | - | TRBV2 | 14 | CARRGGAEWAEAFF | TGTGCCAGGCGGGGGGGCGCGGAATGGGCTGAAGCTTTCTTT
TRBJ1-4 | - | - | TRBV19 | 14 | CASSIGGANEKLFF | TGTGCCAGTAGTATTGGAGGGGCAAATGAAAAACTGTTTTTT
TRBJ1-1 | - | TRBD1 | TRBV5-4 | 18 | CASSRQGEYRGRSTEAFF | TGTGCCAGCAGCCGACAGGGGGAATATCGGGGGAGGAGCACTGAAGCTTTCTTT
TRBJ2-7 | - | TRBD1 | TRBV30 | 12 | CAWKRQGYEQYF | TGTGCCTGGAAAAGACAGGGTTACGAGCAGTACTTC
TRBJ1-5 | - | - | TRBV6-6 | 14 | CASSYASRDQPQHF | TGTGCCAGCAGTTACGCCTCACGGGATCAGCCCCAGCATTTT
TRBJ1-5 | - | TRBD1 | TRBV6-5 | 14 | CASRPSGGGQPQHF | TGTGCCAGCAGGCCATCAGGGGGCGGTCAGCCCCAGCATTTT
TRBJ1-1 | - | - | TRBV10-3 | 12 | CAISESTAEAFF | TGTGCCATCAGTGAGTCAACAGCTGAAGCTTTCTTT
TRBJ2-1 | - | TRBD1 | TRBV19 | 16 | CASSIDMTGAYNEQFF | TGTGCCAGTAGTATAGACATGACAGGGGCCTACAATGAGCAGTTCTTC
TRBJ2-7 | - | TRBD1 | TRBV28 | 14 | CASSPDRRPYEQYF | TGTGCCAGCAGTCCGGACAGGAGACCCTACGAGCAGTACTTC
TRBJ2-1 | - | - | TRBV29-1 | 15 | CSVEAKETKARSQFF | TGCAGCGTTGAAGCCAAAGAAACCAAAGCTCGTTCGCAGTTCTTC
TRBJ2-2 | - | - | TRBV7-2 | 13 | CASSPVGVGELFF | TGTGCCAGCAGCCCGGTAGGGGTCGGGGAGCTGTTTTTT
TRBJ2-7 | - | TRBD1 | TRBV4-3 | 15 | CASSQEGGTAYEQYF | TGCGCCAGCAGCCAAGAGGGTGGGACAGCCTACGAGCAGTACTTC
TRBJ2-7 | - | - | TRBV30 | 15 | CAWSVRMGLSYEQYF | TGTGCCTGGAGTGTTAGGATGGGGCTCTCCTACGAGCAGTACTTC
TRBJ2-1 | - | TRBD2 | TRBV7-2 | 15 | CASSSSGRGSNEQFF | TGTGCCAGCAGCTCTAGCGGGAGAGGTTCCAATGAGCAGTTCTTC
TRBJ1-1 | - | - | TRBV10-3 | 16 | CAISDRKRGGSGEAFF | TGTGCCATCAGTGATCGGAAGCGGGGGGGATCGGGTGAAGCTTTCTTT
TRBJ1-2 | - | - | TRBV5-4 | 13 | CASSSRVNYGYTF | TGTGCCAGCAGCTCCAGGGTCAACTATGGCTACACCTTC
TRBJ1-1 | - | TRBD1 | TRBV5-1 | 13 | CASKGQGISEAFF | TGCGCCAGCAAAGGACAGGGTATCTCTGAAGCTTTCTTT
TRBJ1-6 | few | - | TRBV7-9 | 15 | CASSLLEAGGSPLHF | TGTGCCAGCAGCTTATTGGAGGCGGGGGGATCACCCCTCCACTTT
TRBJ2-3 | - | TRBD1 | TRBV9 | 14 | CASSGGQGTDTQYF | TGTGCCAGCAGCGGGGGACAGGGGACAGATACGCAGTATTTT
TRBJ2-2 | few | - | TRBV28 | 16 | CASSLWVAAYTGELFF | TGTGCCAGCAGTTTATGGGTAGCGGCCTACACCGGGGAGCTGTTTTTT
TRBJ1-4 | - | TRBD1 | TRBV28 | 15 | CASSSQTGGHEKLFF | TGTGCCAGCAGTTCTCAGACAGGGGGCCATGAAAAACTGTTTTTT
TRBJ2-5 | - | TRBD1 | TRBV5-8 | 15 | CASSVGTGVRETQYF | TGTGCCAGCAGCGTCGGGACAGGGGTGAGGGAGACCCAGTACTTC
TRBJ1-2 | - | TRBD1 | TRBV27 | 16 | CASSRRPGQGYDGYTF | TGTGCCAGCAGCCGTCGGCCGGGACAGGGGTACGATGGCTACACCTTC
TRBJ2-3 | - | - | TRBV6-5 | 15 | CASSSWSGSTDTQYF | TGTGCCAGCAGTTCCTGGAGCGGTAGCACAGATACGCAGTATTTT
TRBJ1-1 | - | TRBD1 | TRBV27 | 16 | CASSLLGTGVFTEAFF | TGTGCCAGCAGTTTGTTAGGGACAGGGGTTTTCACTGAAGCTTTCTTT
TRBJ2-4 | - | TRBD1 | TRBV27 | 14 | CASSSGTGGGIQYF | TGTGCCAGCAGTTCCGGGACAGGGGGCGGCATTCAGTACTTC
TRBJ2-7 | - | TRBD2 | TRBV5-1 | 14 | CASSETSVTYEQYF | TGCGCCAGCAGCGAGACTAGCGTAACCTACGAGCAGTACTTC
TRBJ1-1 | - | - | TRBV5-1 | 16 | CASSLSANTGNTEAFF | TGCGCCAGCAGCTTGAGTGCCAACACAGGGAACACTGAAGCTTTCTTT
TRBJ1-2 | - | TRBD1 | TRBV4-2 | 15 | CASSQGDRGNYGYTF | TGTGCCAGCAGCCAAGGGGACAGAGGAAACTATGGCTACACCTTC
TRBJ2-5 | - | - | TRBV6-5 | 12 | CARMGLKETQYF | TGTGCCAGAATGGGGCTCAAGGAGACCCAGTACTTC
TRBJ1-2 | - | - | TRBV28 | 12 | CASSEDNYGYTF | TGTGCCAGCTCAGAGGATAACTATGGCTACACCTTC
TRBJ2-7 | - | TRBD2 | TRBV5-3 | 15 | CARSVLAGVPIEQYF | TGTGCCAGATCTGTGCTTGCGGGAGTCCCAATCGAGCAGTACTTC
TRBJ2-2 | - | TRBD2 | TRBV19 | 15 | CASSISSGRTGELFF | TGTGCCAGTAGTATTTCTAGCGGGAGGACCGGGGAGCTGTTTTTT
TRBJ2-1 | once | - | TRBV2 | 14 | CASRGGLSTNEQFF | TGTGCCTCAAGGGGGGGACTAAGTACCAATGAGCAGTTCTTC
TRBJ1-5 | - | - | TRBV6-1 | 18 | CASSEYWRQGRLNQPQHF | TGTGCCAGCAGTGAATATTGGCGGCAGGGGCGACTCAATCAGCCCCAGCATTTT
TRBJ1-2 | once | - | TRBV10-3 | 13 | CAVRDTNNYGYTF | TGTGCCGTCCGGGACACTAATAACTATGGCTACACCTTC
TRBJ2-7 | - | - | TRBV11-3 | 13 | CASSPELSGEQYF | TGTGCCAGCAGCCCTGAACTGTCGGGCGAGCAGTACTTC
TRBJ2-1 | - | - | TRBV2 | 15 | CASSEGRVLENEQFF | TGTGCCAGCAGTGAAGGTAGAGTTTTAGAGAATGAGCAGTTCTTC
TRBJ2-5 | - | TRBD2 | TRBV11-2 | 19 | CASSLGGLERWREAETQYF | TGTGCCAGCAGCTTAGGCGGACTTGAACGTTGGCGGGAGGCGGAGACCCAGTACTTC
TRBJ1-5 | - | - | TRBV30 | 13 | CAWGAELNQPQHF | TGTGCCTGGGGGGCAGAACTCAATCAGCCCCAGCATTTT
TRBJ1-2 | few | - | TRBV9 | 15 | CASSVRDDSHYGYTF | TGTGCCAGCAGCGTCCGAGATGACAGTCACTATGGCTACACCTTC
TRBJ2-2 | - | TRBD2 | TRBV27 | 16 | CASRGLAGGPPGELFF | TGTGCCAGCAGGGGACTAGCGGGAGGGCCGCCCGGGGAGCTGTTTTTT
TRBJ2-7 | - | TRBD2 | TRBV7-6 | 15 | CASSSSSGRVYEQYF | TGTGCCAGCAGCTCAAGTAGCGGGAGGGTCTACGAGCAGTACTTC
TRBJ1-1 | - | - | TRBV7-8 | 14 | CASSTSGGVTEAFF | TGTGCCAGCAGCACGTCCGGGGGAGTAACTGAAGCTTTCTTT
TRBJ1-5 | - | - | TRBV30 | 16 | CAWSVRGMEGNQPQHF | TGTGCCTGGAGTGTAAGAGGGATGGAGGGCAATCAGCCCCAGCATTTT
TRBJ1-1 | - | - | TRBV4-2 | 15 | CASSQEFGQNTEAFF | TGTGCCAGCAGCCAAGAATTTGGACAGAACACTGAAGCTTTCTTT